The T cell receptor beta chain described here comes from a study of cytomegalovirus exposure and HLA in healthy donors. The V gene lost 0 bases and the J gene lost 2 bases, with 18 bases spanning the gap. Germline CDR1 and CDR2: MGHRA and YSYEKL. The CDR3 consists of 18 residues. It was with 60 Vbeta and 13 Jbeta primers that the PCR ran. Produced via immunoSEQ multiplex PCR; TCRdb's table is partial and in-frame only. The sample holds some 190,000 clones, 77% seen once. The source material was PBMCs. This TCR came from a woman aged 25 to 39 in good health and CMV-seropositive. This chain links TRBV4-1 with TRBJ2-3; possible D gene TRBD1, 6 bases. CDR3 in amino acids: CASSQDARQALNTDTQYF. The CDR3, as DNA: TGCGCCAGCAGCCAAGATGCCCGACAGGCCCTTAACACAGATACGCAGTATTTT.